This TCR beta chain is drawn from a study of cytomegalovirus exposure and HLA in healthy donors (dated by TCRdb to between 2016 and 2019). Concerning the study at large: A later analysis indicated that the 95 to 150 validation repertoires were generated on the platform also employed for the 650 to 850 repertoires of the first cohort. The study was designed to test whether signatures of past pathogen exposure could be identified by cataloging public T cell receptors. Besides the first cohort of about 730 subjects, a separate validation cohort made up of 90 to 150 different subjects was used. High-throughput TCR immunosequencing, statistical association of individual TCRs with disease status, and machine learning were combined to predict cytomegalovirus infection status. Beyond this particular receptor, the publication reports: The study gave a list of roughly 150 TCR beta chains associated with cytomegalovirus. In a later analysis, TCRs clustered in the first cohort were found to also tend to co-occur in the 120 validation repertoires, with approximately 94% of cluster scores above 0. A later analysis had no HLA typing for the validation cohort, so co-occurrence there was scored across all 120 or so repertoires. Most TCR sequences were observed very rarely across donors, whereas some public TCRs were present in many individuals. In both the original and validation cohorts, the classifier was reported to diagnose cytomegalovirus status with high specificity and sensitivity. In vitro tests confirmed that a few of the cytomegalovirus-associated TCR beta chains recognize cytomegalovirus antigens. According to the authors, the approach could potentially be generalized to other disease states and immunological phenotypes.

A remark on this clone: Its target antigen remains unknown. No much larger clone is present one base from it, and per-base qualities are unavailable.

Libraries came from the immunoSEQ multiplex PCR assay. The authors' analysis ran thus. A statistical classification framework was developed to diagnose cytomegalovirus status using the catalog of TCR beta chain sequences. Entries here come from immuneACCESS through TCRdb and include only in-frame sequences with V and J called. Some clones fail to appear in such tables; in the studies checked, an unresolved V gene covers under half of the shortfall, and the cause of the remainder is unknown. V, J and clone size are those of that table, while D and trimming were read from the DNA. In this sample the table shows 150,000 or so clones, 86% of which occur a single time. The ten largest make up 2.1% of the sample. CDR1 and CDR2 are drawn from the germline V gene: SGHVS, FQNEAQ. The junction carries 9 bases between V and J, which are trimmed by 3 bases and 4 bases respectively. The CDR3 measures 13 amino acids from cysteine to phenylalanine. Only CDR3 DNA is held: 39 bases, read in frame from base 1.

The donors were included in the validation cohort of approximately 130 subjects, a group kept apart from the roughly 700-subject first cohort. This sequence uses TRBV7-8 and TRBJ1-1, with the D gene not clear enough to name. This TCR derives from a human donor in good health. The material sequenced was PBMCs. The CDR3 sequence is CASSFGVTTEAFF. The nucleotide sequence is given as TGTGCCAGCAGCTTCGGGGTGACCACTGAAGCTTTCTTT. The full variable domain, with segments outside the CDR3 supplied by the reference TRBV7-8 and TRBJ1-1 proteins, appears as GAGVSQSPRYKVAKRGQDVALRCDPISGHVSLFWYQQALGQGPEFLTYFQNEAQLDKSGLPSDRFFAERPEGSVSTLKIQRTQQEDSAVYLCASSFGVTTEAFFGQGTRLTVV.